This TCR beta chain was recorded in a study of cytomegalovirus exposure and HLA in healthy donors. Germline V gene sequence: CDR1 GTSNPN, CDR2 SVGIG (reference sequence). Deletions cut 0 bases from V and 4 bases from J, with 7 bases between. This CDR3 has 13 amino acids. On this clone itself: The antigen is unknown. Different DNA sequences within this sample yield the same CDR3.

The PCR contained 60 Vbeta and 13 Jbeta primers. Sequencing used immunoSEQ multiplex PCR; TCRdb keeps in-frame clones, though not all of them. The sample lists about 120,000 clones, 70% to 80% occurring once. Study findings and constraints: TCR association rates varied by HLA locus in a later analysis, with DRB1 highest and HLA-C lowest.

The source is a female donor in good health and CMV-seronegative. The rearrangement uses TRBV30 and TRBJ1-5; no reliable D call. What was sequenced was PBMCs. The CDR3 DNA follows: TGTGCCTGGAGTGTAACGGGAAATCAGCCCCAGCATTTT. Translation: CAWSVTGNQPQHF.